The 15 T cell receptor beta chains in this list originate from one sample, sequenced in a study of cytomegalovirus exposure and HLA in healthy donors. The PCR contained 60 Vbeta and 13 Jbeta primers. Clones were sequenced by immunoSEQ multiplex PCR, and TCRdb holds only the in-frame ones, with some missing. Of tens of thousands of clones in the sample, around 78% were seen once. Sequencing input: PBMCs. The receptors here all came from a female donor in good health and CMV-seronegative.

The V and J genes are TRBV6-6 and TRBJ2-7, with D perhaps TRBD2 (5 bases). The germline gives CDR1 MNHNY, CDR2 SVGAGI (reference sequence). The length of the CDR3 is 11 residues. The V and J ends lost 10 bases and 2 bases respectively, with 9 bases between them. CDR3 protein: CATRGAYEQYF. The DNA of the CDR3 is TGTGCCACTCGGGGAGCCTACGAGCAGTACTTC.

This clone was seen a few times. The gene calls are TRBV6-1 and TRBJ1-2; D ambiguous. The CDR3 extends over 15 amino acids. V lost 0 bases to trimming and J lost 8 bases, with 16 bases between them. Germline CDR1 and CDR2: MNHNS and SASEGT. CDR3 nucleotides: TGTGCCAGCAGTGAAGCGGCCCACCCTTATACGGGCTACACCTTC. Encoded protein: CASSEAAHPYTGYTF.

The chain combines TRBV5-1 with TRBJ2-1; perhaps TRBD2 as D (5 bases). The CDR3 extends over 16 amino acids. Looked up from germline, CDR1 is SGHRS and CDR2 is YFSETQ. V was trimmed by 4 bases and J by 3 bases, leaving 17 bases between them. The chain's CDR3 is CASSPVAGVLYNEQFF. In nucleotides, the CDR3 is TGCGCCAGCAGCCCAGTGGCCGGGGTCCTCTACAATGAGCAGTTCTTC.

This chain joins TRBV18 and TRBJ1-4; D gene unclear. CDR3 length: 15 amino acids. With 5 bases removed from V and 5 bases from J, the gap between germline ends came to 15 bases. Germline-derived CDR1 and CDR2 are KGHSH and LQKENI. The CDR3 spells CASSAGRGRNEKLFF. The CDR3 nucleotides are TGTGCCAGCTCAGCCGGACGGGGTAGGAATGAAAAACTGTTTTTT.

This clone appeared a few times. The chain has TRBV4-3 and TRBJ2-3; 12 bases are a match to TRBD2. V lost 0 bases and J lost 4; bases outside the gene matches: 2. CDR3 length: 16 residues. Germline CDR1 is LGHNA and CDR2 is YSLEER. Here the CDR3 DNA reads TGCGCCAGCAGCCAAGATCTAGCGGGGGGGCCAGATACGCAGTATTTT. Translated: CASSQDLAGGPDTQYF.

J is TRBJ2-2 and V is TRBV5-1; 10 nucleotides agree with TRBD1. Trimming at V came to 6 bases and at J to 6 bases, leaving 8 bases not matched to a gene. The CDR3 totals 15 residues. CDR1 is SGHRS and CDR2 is YFSETQ in the germline V gene. The CDR3 here is CASNRWTGGPGELFF. For the CDR3, the DNA is TGCGCCAGCAACCGGTGGACAGGGGGGCCCGGGGAGCTGTTTTTT.

J is TRBJ2-4 and V is TRBV9; 9 positions agree with TRBD2. Germline-derived CDR1 and CDR2 are SGDLS and YYNGEE. Trimming cost V 0 bases and J 3 bases; bases outside gene matches: 4. The CDR3 has 16 residues. The CDR3 region has the DNA TGTGCCAGCAGCGTAGGGAGTAGCGGGGGCAAAAACATTCAGTACTTC. Protein: CASSVGSSGGKNIQYF.

V gene TRBV28 combines with J gene TRBJ1-1; D call uncertain. Germline V lookup: CDR1 MDHEN, CDR2 SYDVKM. This CDR3 comprises 12 residues. The ends were cut back, 5 bases at V and 0 bases at J, with 4 bases in the middle. The CDR3 here is CASSGVNTEAFF. The CDR3 DNA reads as TGTGCCAGCAGTGGAGTGAACACTGAAGCTTTCTTT.

V usage is TRBV2 and J usage is TRBJ2-1; TRBD2 aligns across 12 bases. Germline CDR1 is SNHLY and CDR2 is FYNNEI. With V trimmed by 7 bases and J by 0 bases, 7 bases remained unmatched. CDR3 length equals 17 residues. CDR3 nucleotide sequence: TGTGCCAGCATGTGGTCTAGCGGGGGGGCCTCCTACAATGAGCAGTTCTTC. Translation gives CASMWSSGGASYNEQFF.

The sample holds a few counts of this clone. This chain joins TRBV7-9 and TRBJ1-4; maybe TRBD1 (6 bases). Trimming left V 5 bases short and J 7 bases short, with 17 bases between. The CDR3 is made up of 15 amino acids. Per the germline V gene, CDR1 is SEHNR and CDR2 is FQNEAQ (reference sequence). CDR3 in amino acids: CASSVKQGISEKLFF. DNA of the CDR3: TGTGCCAGCAGCGTAAAACAGGGCATCAGTGAAAAACTGTTTTTT.

This clone came up once. The chain joins TRBV30 to TRBJ2-7, with 7 bases that match TRBD1. Germline CDR1 GTSNPN, CDR2 SVGIG (reference sequence). V gave up 5 bases and J gave up 7 bases; unmatched junction bases: 8. This CDR3 contains 12 residues. The CDR3, as DNA: TGTGCCTGGCGCAAGGGGGCTCGGGAGCAGTACTTC. The encoded protein is CAWRKGAREQYF. Together with reference TRBV30 and TRBJ2-7, the CDR3 gives the full variable domain: SQTIHQWPATLVQPVGSPLSLECTVEGTSNPNLYWYRQAAGRGLQLLFYSVGIGQISSEVPQNLSASRPQDRQFILSSKKLLLSDSGFYLCAWRKGAREQYFGPGTRLTVT.

The chain uses TRBV5-1 and TRBJ2-7, with a weak D call TRBD2 (6 bases). This CDR3 has 15 residues. Germline V gene lookup returns CDR1 SGHRS and CDR2 YFSETQ. V lost 4 bases to trimming and J lost 4 bases, with 18 bases between them. CDR3 protein: CASSPGDPAGYEQYF. CDR3 nucleotides: TGCGCCAGCAGCCCGGGGGACCCTGCTGGGTACGAGCAGTACTTC. Using reference TRBV5-1 and TRBJ2-7 for the parts outside the CDR3, the full variable domain is KAGVTQTPRYLIKTRGQQVTLSCSPISGHRSVSWYQQTPGQGLQFLFEYFSETQRNKGNFPGRFSGRQFSNSRSEMNVSTLELGDSALYLCASSPGDPAGYEQYFGPGTRLTVT.

The V and J genes are TRBV6-5 and TRBJ1-1; 8 bases align to TRBD1. From germline, CDR1 is MNHEY and CDR2 SVGAGI. CDR3 length equals 15 residues. Trimming took 10 bases from V and 0 from J; bases not matched to a gene: 10. CDR3 loop: CATRTGPNLNTEAFF. The DNA of the CDR3 is TGTGCCACTAGGACAGGGCCCAACCTGAACACTGAAGCTTTCTTT.

This clone has a handful of counts. CDR3 sequence (DNA): TGTGCCAGCAGCTCCACCACAGGGTACCAAGAGACCCAGTACTTC. It translates to CASSSTTGYQETQYF. V usage is TRBV7-9 and J usage is TRBJ2-5, with D possibly TRBD1 on 6 matching bases. Per germline, CDR1 SEHNR and CDR2 FQNEAQ (reference sequence). CDR3 length: 15 amino acids. Trimming pared 4 bases from V and 0 bases from J, leaving 12 bases between.

This clone has just a few counts. The rearrangement links TRBV7-9 to TRBJ1-6, with TRBD1 identical over 7 bases. Unmatched junction bases numbered 8, after V lost 3 bases and J lost 0 bases. The CDR3 covers 18 residues. The germline V gene encodes CDR1 SEHNR and CDR2 FQNEAQ (reference sequence). The CDR3 spells CASSFRQGQSSYNSPLHF. The CDR3 region has the DNA TGTGCCAGCAGCTTCAGACAGGGACAAAGCTCCTATAATTCACCCCTCCACTTT. Together with reference TRBV7-9 and TRBJ1-6, the CDR3 gives the full variable domain: DTGVSQNPRHKITKRGQNVTFRCDPISEHNRLYWYRQTLGQGPEFLTYFQNEAQLEKSRLLSDRFSAERPKGSFSTLEIQRTEQGDSAMYLCASSFRQGQSSYNSPLHFGNGTRLTVT.